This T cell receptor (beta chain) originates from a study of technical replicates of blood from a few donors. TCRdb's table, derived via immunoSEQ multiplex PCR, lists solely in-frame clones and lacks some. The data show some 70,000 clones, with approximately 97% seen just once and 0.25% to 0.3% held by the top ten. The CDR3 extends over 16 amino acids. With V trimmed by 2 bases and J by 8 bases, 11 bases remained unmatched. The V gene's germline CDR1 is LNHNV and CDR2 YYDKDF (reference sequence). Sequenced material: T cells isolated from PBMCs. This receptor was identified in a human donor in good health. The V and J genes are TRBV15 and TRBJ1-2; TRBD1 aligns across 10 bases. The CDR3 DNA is TGTGCCACCAGCAGAATTCCGGGACAGGGGATTTACGGCTACACCTTC. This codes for CATSRIPGQGIYGYTF.